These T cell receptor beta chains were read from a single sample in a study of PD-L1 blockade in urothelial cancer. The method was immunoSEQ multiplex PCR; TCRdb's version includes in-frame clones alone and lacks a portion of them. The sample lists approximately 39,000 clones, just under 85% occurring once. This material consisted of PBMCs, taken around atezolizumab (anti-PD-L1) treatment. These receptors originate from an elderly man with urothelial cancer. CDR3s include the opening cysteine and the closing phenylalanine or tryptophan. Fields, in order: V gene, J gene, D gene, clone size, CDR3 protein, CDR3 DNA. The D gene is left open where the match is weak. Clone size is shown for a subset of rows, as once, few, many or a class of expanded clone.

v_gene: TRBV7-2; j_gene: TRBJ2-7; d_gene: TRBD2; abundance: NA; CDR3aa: CASSSGLAGVYSYEQYF; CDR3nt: TGTGCCAGCAGCTCGGGACTAGCGGGAGTTTACTCCTACGAGCAGTACTTC
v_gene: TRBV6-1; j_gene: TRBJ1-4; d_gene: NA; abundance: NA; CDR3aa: CASSETGITNEKLFF; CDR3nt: TGTGCCAGCAGTGAAACAGGGATAACTAATGAAAAACTGTTTTTT
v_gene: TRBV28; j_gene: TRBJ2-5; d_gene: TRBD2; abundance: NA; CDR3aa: CASSFQLAGTSGRQETQYF; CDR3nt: TGTGCCAGCAGTTTTCAGTTAGCCGGGACTAGCGGGAGGCAAGAGACCCAGTACTTC
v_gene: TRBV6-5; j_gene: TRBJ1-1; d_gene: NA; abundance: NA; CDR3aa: CASSYFMNTEAFF; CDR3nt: TGTGCCAGCAGTTACTTCATGAACACTGAAGCTTTCTTT
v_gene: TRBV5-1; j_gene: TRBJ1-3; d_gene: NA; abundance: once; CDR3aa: CASSPLTSSGNTIYF; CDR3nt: TGCGCCAGCAGCCCACTGACAAGCTCTGGAAACACCATATATTTT
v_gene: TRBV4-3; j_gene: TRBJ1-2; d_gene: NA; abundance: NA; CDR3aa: CASSPPYPGGYTF; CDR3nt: TGCGCCAGCAGCCCGCCTTACCCAGGGGGCTACACCTTC
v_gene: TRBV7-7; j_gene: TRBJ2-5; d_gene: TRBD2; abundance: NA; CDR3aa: CASSLTVAGGPQTQYF; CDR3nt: TGTGCCAGCAGCTTAACGGTAGCGGGAGGGCCGCAGACCCAGTACTTC
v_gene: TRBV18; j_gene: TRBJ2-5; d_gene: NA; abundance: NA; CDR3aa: CASSPTGTETQYF; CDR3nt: TGTGCCAGCTCACCCACAGGAACTGAGACCCAGTACTTC
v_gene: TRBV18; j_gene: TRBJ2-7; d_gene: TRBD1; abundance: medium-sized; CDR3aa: CASSPPWQGVPYEQYF; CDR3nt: TGTGCCAGCTCACCACCGTGGCAGGGGGTTCCCTACGAGCAGTACTTC
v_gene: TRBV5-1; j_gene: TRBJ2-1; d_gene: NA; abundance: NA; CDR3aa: CASSFSTGSYNEQFF; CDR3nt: TGCGCCAGCAGCTTTTCAACGGGATCCTACAATGAGCAGTTCTTC
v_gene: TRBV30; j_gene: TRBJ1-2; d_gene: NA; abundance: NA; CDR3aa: CAGQHYGYTF; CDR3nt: TGTGCCGGACAGCACTATGGCTACACCTTC
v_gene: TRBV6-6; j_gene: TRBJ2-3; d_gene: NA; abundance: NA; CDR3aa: CASSYGLAKDTQYF; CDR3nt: TGTGCCAGCAGTTACGGGCTAGCTAAGGATACGCAGTATTTT
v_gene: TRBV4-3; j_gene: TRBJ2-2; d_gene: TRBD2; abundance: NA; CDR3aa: CASSPKAPGLANTGELFF; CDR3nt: TGCGCCAGCAGCCCGAAGGCTCCGGGACTAGCAAACACCGGGGAGCTGTTTTTT
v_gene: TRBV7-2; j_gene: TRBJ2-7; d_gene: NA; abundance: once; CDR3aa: CASSLVTGSIEQYF; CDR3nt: TGTGCCAGCAGCTTAGTCACAGGGTCCATCGAGCAGTACTTC
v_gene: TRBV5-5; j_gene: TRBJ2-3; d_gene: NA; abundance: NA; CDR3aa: CASSLVRNTDTQYF; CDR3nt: TGTGCCAGCAGCTTGGTCAGGAACACAGATACGCAGTATTTT
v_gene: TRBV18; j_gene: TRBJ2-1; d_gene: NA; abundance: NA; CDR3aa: CASSPRFQGLSYNEQFF; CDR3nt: TGTGCCAGCTCACCAAGGTTTCAGGGCCTCTCCTACAATGAGCAGTTCTTC
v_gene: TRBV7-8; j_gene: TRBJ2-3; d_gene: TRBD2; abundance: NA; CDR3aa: CASSPLSGSRVDTQYF; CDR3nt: TGTGCCAGCAGCCCCCTAAGCGGGAGCAGGGTAGATACGCAGTATTTT
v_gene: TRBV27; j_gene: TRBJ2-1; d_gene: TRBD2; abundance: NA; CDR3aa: CASSLMPSGSGELFF; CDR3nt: TGTGCCAGCAGTTTAATGCCTAGCGGGAGTGGAGAGTTGTTCTTC
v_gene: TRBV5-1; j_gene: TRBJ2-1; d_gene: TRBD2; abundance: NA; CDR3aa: CASSLGLAGLPSYNEQFF; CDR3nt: TGCGCCAGCAGCCTCGGACTAGCGGGCCTTCCGTCCTACAATGAGCAGTTCTTC
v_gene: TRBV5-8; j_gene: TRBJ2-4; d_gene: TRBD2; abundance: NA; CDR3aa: CARSIAGLAKNIQYF; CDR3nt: TGTGCCAGGAGCATAGCGGGACTAGCCAAAAACATTCAGTACTTC
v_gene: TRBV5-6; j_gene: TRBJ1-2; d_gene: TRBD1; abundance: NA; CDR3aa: CARTFLDRLYGYTF; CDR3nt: TGTGCCAGGACTTTCCTGGACAGGCTCTATGGCTACACCTTC
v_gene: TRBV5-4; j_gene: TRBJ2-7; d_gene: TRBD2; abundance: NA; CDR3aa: CASSSGTSSYEQYF; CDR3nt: TGTGCCAGCAGCTCCGGGACTAGCTCCTACGAGCAGTACTTC
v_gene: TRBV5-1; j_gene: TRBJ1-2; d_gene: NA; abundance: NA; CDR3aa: CASSLGTVAQGYTF; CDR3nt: TGCGCCAGCAGCTTGGGGACAGTTGCGCAGGGCTACACCTTC
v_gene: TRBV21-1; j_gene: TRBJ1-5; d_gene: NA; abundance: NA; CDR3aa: CASSKETRDRGNSQPQHF; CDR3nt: TGTGCCAGCAGCAAAGAAACCCGAGACAGGGGTAATAGTCAGCCCCAGCATTTT
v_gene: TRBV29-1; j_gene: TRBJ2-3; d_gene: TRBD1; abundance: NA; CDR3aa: CSVQVTGGKDTQYF; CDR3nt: TGCAGCGTTCAGGTGACAGGGGGCAAAGATACGCAGTATTTT
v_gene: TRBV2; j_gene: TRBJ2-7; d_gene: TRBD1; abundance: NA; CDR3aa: CASSGGGRTGTRQYF; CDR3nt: TGTGCCAGCAGTGGGGGTGGGAGGACAGGGACGCGCCAGTACTTC
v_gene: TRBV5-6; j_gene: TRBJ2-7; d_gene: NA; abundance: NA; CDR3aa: CASSFQRIEQYF; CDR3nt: TGTGCCAGCAGCTTTCAGCGAATCGAGCAGTACTTC
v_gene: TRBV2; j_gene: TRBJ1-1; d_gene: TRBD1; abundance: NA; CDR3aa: CASSYRGRTEAFF; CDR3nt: TGTGCCAGCAGCTACAGGGGGCGCACTGAAGCTTTCTTT
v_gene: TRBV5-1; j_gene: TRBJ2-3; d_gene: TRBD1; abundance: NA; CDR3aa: CASSPGQGVPDTQYF; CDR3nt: TGCGCCAGCAGCCCGGGACAGGGGGTCCCAGATACGCAGTATTTT
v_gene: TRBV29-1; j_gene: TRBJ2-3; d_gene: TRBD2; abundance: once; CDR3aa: CSVRGLAGGRDTDTQYF; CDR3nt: TGCAGCGTGCGGGGACTAGCGGGAGGGCGAGACACAGATACGCAGTATTTT
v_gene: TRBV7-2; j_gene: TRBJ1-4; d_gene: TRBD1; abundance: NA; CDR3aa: CASSLAGQAKLFF; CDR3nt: TGTGCCAGCAGCTTAGCCGGACAGGCAAAACTGTTTTTT
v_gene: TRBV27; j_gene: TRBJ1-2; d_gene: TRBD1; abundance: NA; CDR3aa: CASTSFRQGTHGYTF; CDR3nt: TGTGCCAGCACCTCCTTTCGACAGGGAACGCATGGCTACACCTTC
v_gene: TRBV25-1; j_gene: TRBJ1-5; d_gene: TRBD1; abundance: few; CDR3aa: CASGTGGMEPQHF; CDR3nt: TGTGCCAGCGGGACAGGGGGCATGGAGCCCCAGCATTTT
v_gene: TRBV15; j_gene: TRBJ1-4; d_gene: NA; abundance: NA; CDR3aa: CATRKTALGTNEKLFF; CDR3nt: TGTGCCACCAGGAAGACAGCTCTAGGGACTAATGAAAAACTGTTTTTT
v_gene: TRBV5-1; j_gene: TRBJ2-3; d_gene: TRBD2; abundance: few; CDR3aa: CASSPSRTSGRTDTQYF; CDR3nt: TGCGCCAGCAGCCCGTCAAGGACTAGCGGGAGAACAGATACGCAGTATTTT
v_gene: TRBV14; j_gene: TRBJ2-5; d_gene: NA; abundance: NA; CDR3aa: CASSPMGAGGYQETQYF; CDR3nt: TGTGCCAGCAGCCCCATGGGTGCTGGGGGCTACCAAGAGACCCAGTACTTC
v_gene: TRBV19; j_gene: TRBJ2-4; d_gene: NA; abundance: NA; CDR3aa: CASSMETAAKNIQYF; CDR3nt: TGTGCCAGTAGTATGGAGACAGCCGCCAAAAACATTCAGTACTTC
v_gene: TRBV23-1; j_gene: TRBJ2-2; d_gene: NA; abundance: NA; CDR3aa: CASSQEFPNTGELFF; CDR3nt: TGCGCCAGCAGTCAAGAGTTCCCGAACACCGGGGAGCTGTTTTTT
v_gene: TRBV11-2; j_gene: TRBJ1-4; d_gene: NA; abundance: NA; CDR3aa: CASSLGRGGEKLFF; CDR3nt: TGTGCCAGCAGCTTAGGCAGGGGAGGGGAAAAACTGTTTTTT
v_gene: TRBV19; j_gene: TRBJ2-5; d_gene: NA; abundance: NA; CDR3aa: CASSSQVQMTQYF; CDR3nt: TGTGCCAGTAGTTCACAGGTTCAGATGACCCAGTACTTC
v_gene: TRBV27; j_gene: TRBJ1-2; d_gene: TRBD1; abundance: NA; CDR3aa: CASSPIPGQGAGGYTF; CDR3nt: TGTGCCAGCAGTCCTATTCCGGGACAGGGGGCCGGTGGCTACACCTTC
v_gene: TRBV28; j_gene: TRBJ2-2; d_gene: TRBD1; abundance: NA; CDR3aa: CASSLSGGQSHRELFF; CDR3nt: TGTGCCAGCAGTTTAAGTGGGGGACAGAGCCACCGGGAGCTGTTTTTT
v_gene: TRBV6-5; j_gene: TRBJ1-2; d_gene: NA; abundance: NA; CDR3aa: CASSYKGRNYGYTF; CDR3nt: TGTGCCAGCAGTTACAAGGGGAGGAACTATGGCTACACCTTC
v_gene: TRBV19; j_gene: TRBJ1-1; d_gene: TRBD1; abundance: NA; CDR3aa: CASSIGVRGTQVRWTEAFF; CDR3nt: TGTGCCAGTAGTATAGGGGTCAGGGGGACCCAGGTGAGGTGGACTGAAGCTTTCTTT
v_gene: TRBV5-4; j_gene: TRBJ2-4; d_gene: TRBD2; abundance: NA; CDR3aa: CASSDKAGTSGGRNIQYF; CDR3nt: TGTGCCAGCAGCGATAAGGCCGGGACTAGCGGTGGGCGAAACATTCAGTACTTC
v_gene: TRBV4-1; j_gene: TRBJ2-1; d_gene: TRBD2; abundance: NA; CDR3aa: CASTQGLAEVGDEQFF; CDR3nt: TGCGCCAGCACCCAGGGACTAGCGGAAGTCGGCGATGAGCAGTTCTTC
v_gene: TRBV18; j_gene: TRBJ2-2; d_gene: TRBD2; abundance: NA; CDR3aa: CASSPTSGGFTGELFF; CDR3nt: TGTGCCAGCTCACCAACTAGCGGGGGATTCACCGGGGAGCTGTTTTTT
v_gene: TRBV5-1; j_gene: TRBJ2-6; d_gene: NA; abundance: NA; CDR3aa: CASTTGRNTVLTF; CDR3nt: TGCGCCAGCACCACAGGTCGAAACACCGTCCTGACTTTC
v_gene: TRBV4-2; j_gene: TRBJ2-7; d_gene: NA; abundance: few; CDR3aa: CASSQDSGSLYEQYF; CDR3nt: TGTGCCAGCAGCCAAGATTCCGGGAGTTTATACGAGCAGTACTTC
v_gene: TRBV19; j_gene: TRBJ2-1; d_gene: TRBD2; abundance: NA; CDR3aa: CASSIGGRAIDNEQFF; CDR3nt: TGTGCCAGTAGTATCGGCGGGAGGGCCATAGACAATGAGCAGTTCTTC
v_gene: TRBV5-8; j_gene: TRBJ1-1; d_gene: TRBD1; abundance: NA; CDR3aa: CASSFRGTDTEAFF; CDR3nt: TGTGCCAGCAGCTTCAGGGGGACCGACACTGAAGCTTTCTTT
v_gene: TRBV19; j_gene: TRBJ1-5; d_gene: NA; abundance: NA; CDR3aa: CASTTGYRSNQPQHF; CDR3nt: TGTGCCAGTACCACAGGGTATAGGAGCAATCAGCCCCAGCATTTT
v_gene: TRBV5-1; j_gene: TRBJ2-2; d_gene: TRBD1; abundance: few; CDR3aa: CASRPTGTTGELFF; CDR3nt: TGCGCCAGCAGACCGACAGGGACCACCGGGGAGCTGTTTTTT
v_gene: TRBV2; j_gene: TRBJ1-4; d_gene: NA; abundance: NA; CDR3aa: CASSVQGKGEKLFF; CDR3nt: TGTGCCAGCAGTGTACAGGGAAAGGGTGAAAAACTGTTTTTT
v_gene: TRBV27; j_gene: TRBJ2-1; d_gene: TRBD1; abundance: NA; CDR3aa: CASSRDSLGSYNEQFF; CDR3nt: TGTGCCAGCAGTCGGGACAGCCTAGGCTCCTACAATGAGCAGTTCTTC
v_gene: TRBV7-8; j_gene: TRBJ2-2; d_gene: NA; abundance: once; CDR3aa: CASSLGQGPNTGELFF; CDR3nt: TGTGCCAGCAGCTTAGGGCAGGGTCCGAACACCGGGGAGCTGTTTTTT
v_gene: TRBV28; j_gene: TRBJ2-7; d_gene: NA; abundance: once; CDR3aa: CASSGPEQGGYEQYF; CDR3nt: TGTGCCAGCAGTGGACCAGAGCAGGGGGGATACGAGCAGTACTTC